A selection of T cell receptor beta chains follows, all from one sample in a study of cytomegalovirus exposure and HLA in healthy donors. The data were produced by immunoSEQ multiplex PCR, yet TCRdb's version contains in-frame clones alone and is incomplete. The table records roughly 190,000 clones, 75% to 90% of them present only once. Sequencing input: PBMCs. Receptors were obtained from a boy aged 2 to 10 in good health and CMV-seronegative. The CDR3 runs from the conserved cysteine through the conserved F or W. The D gene is left open where the match is weak. Expanded clones are given a class, and other clones once, few, many or no size at all.

J,D,V,size,DNA,CDR3
TRBJ1-2,.,TRBV11-2,.,TGTGCCAGCAGCTTAGTGGAGTTGGGGGGAGACTATGGCTACACCTTC,CASSLVELGGDYGYTF
TRBJ1-2,.,TRBV10-3,.,TGTGCCATCAGTGAGTCGGTGGAGGGGAGCTATGGCTACACCTTC,CAISESVEGSYGYTF
TRBJ1-1,.,TRBV7-2,.,TGTGCCAGCAGCTTAGGACCGGAGGGGTGGACTGAAGCTTTCTTT,CASSLGPEGWTEAFF
TRBJ1-4,.,TRBV28,.,TGTGCCTTACGGGGGGCACTTAATGAAAAACTGTTTTTT,CALRGALNEKLFF
TRBJ1-6,.,TRBV7-9,once,TGTTCCAGCAGTCAGGATAATTCACCCCTCCACTTT,CSSSQDNSPLHF
TRBJ2-2,TRBD2,TRBV13,.,TGTGCCAGCAGCCTTTTTGTTGGACTAGCGGGGGTAACCGGGGAGCTGTTTTTT,CASSLFVGLAGVTGELFF
TRBJ2-5,.,TRBV19,.,TGTGCCAGTAGTCTAGTAGACGGGGAGACCCAGTACTTC,CASSLVDGETQYF
TRBJ2-1,.,TRBV6-6,.,TGTGCCAGCAGTTACAGTGCGGCCTGGGAGGAGCAGTTCTTC,CASSYSAAWEEQFF
TRBJ2-3,.,TRBV7-2,.,TGTGCCAGCAGCTTAGCCGGGATCTCGAAGAACACAGATACGCAGTATTTT,CASSLAGISKNTDTQYF
TRBJ2-7,.,TRBV5-1,.,TGCGCCAGCAGCTTGGGGCAGGCCAGCTACGAGCAGTACTTC,CASSLGQASYEQYF
TRBJ2-1,.,TRBV5-4,.,TGTGCCAGCAGCTTGGCAGGGGTCCTCTACAATGAGCAGTTCTTC,CASSLAGVLYNEQFF
TRBJ1-2,.,TRBV18,few,TGTGCCAGCTCACCAGAGGGCAGGCTAGTCTACACCTTC,CASSPEGRLVYTF
TRBJ2-5,TRBD2,TRBV4-2,.,TGTGCCAGCAGCCAAGAGAGGGGGAGCGGGGGGGCCGAAGAGACCCAGTACTTC,CASSQERGSGGAEETQYF
TRBJ2-3,.,TRBV5-5,.,TGTGCCAGCAGCCTCACCTCCAGCGCTGGAACAGATACGCAGTATTTT,CASSLTSSAGTDTQYF